This TCR beta chain was profiled in a study of beta chain features in type 1 diabetes. The sequenced template was cDNA made from the entire isolated RNA. Regulatory, naive and central memory T cell samples averaged approximately 3.8 million reads. The table came from immunoSEQ multiplex PCR; TCRdb's copy has only in-frame clones and leaves some out. The table records under 400,000 clones, 12% to 15% of them present only once. CDR3 size: 14 residues. Germline V gene lookup returns CDR1 SGHRS and CDR2 YFSETQ. Between the trimmed V and J ends, which lost 5 bases and 5 bases, there was a span of 14 bases. On average, the one heparinised blood draw given by each donor was around 110 mL. Via CD45RO/CCR7/CD25/CD127/CD95/CD27, cells of the CD4+ naive, central memory, regulatory and stem cell-like memory subsets were sorted.

The gene calls are TRBV5-1 and TRBJ2-1; D gene unclear. This receptor was identified in a young man in good health. Sequenced material: central memory CD4+ T cells from blood. The CDR3 DNA reads TGCGCCAGCAGTTTCCGGTCTGGCAACAATGAGCAGTTCTTC. The encoded protein is CASSFRSGNNEQFF.